These T cell receptor beta chains were read from a single sample in a study of T cell repertoires in cytomegalovirus infection. TCRdb reprocessed the reads via MiXCR and lists one record per CDR3 protein. Of some 920,000 distinct CDR3 sequences in the sample, about 33% were seen once. No antigen has been assigned to these receptors. Sequences were derived from cultured CD8+ T cells from PBMCs, sampled from culture after CMV antigen stimulation. These receptor sequences come from a human donor in good health (CMV status not recorded). Some clones in this sample may be carry-over from other donors' samples. Each CDR3 is given with its conserved first and last residue. A D gene is named only where the DNA matches it firmly. For some rows the clone size is stated as once, few or many, or as a class when expanded; others skip it.

TRBV28	TRBD1	TRBJ1-2	many	CASSPRLTGIYGYTF	TGTGCCAGCAGTCCCCGGTTGACAGGGATCTATGGCTACACCTTC
TRBV20-1	NA	TRBJ2-1	NA	CSATSPDSFTGYNEQFF	TGCAGTGCTACTTCACCAGACAGCTTCACGGGCTACAATGAGCAGTTCTTC
TRBV4-3	NA	TRBJ2-2	few	CASSQDQTGQLITGELFF	TGCGCCAGCAGCCAAGATCAGACGGGGCAGTTGATAACCGGGGAGCTGTTTTTT
TRBV7-2	NA	TRBJ1-4	NA	CVSSLGFNEKLFF	TGTGTCAGCAGCCTTGGGTTCAATGAAAAACTGTTTTTT
TRBV15	NA	TRBJ2-5	NA	CATSTSPPETQYF	TGTGCCACCAGCACCAGTCCCCCGGAGACCCAGTACTTC
TRBV20-1	NA	TRBJ2-1	NA	CSARDLADSTYNEQFF	TGCAGTGCTAGAGATCTCGCGGATTCCACCTACAATGAGCAGTTCTTC
TRBV10-3	NA	TRBJ2-7	few	CAISEGDVTYEQYF	TGTGCCATCAGTGAAGGGGACGTAACCTACGAGCAGTACTTC
TRBV28	NA	TRBJ2-5	few	CASKGDSRVSQYF	TGTGCCAGCAAGGGGGACTCCCGTGTATCCCAGTACTTC
TRBV10-3	TRBD2	TRBJ2-1	NA	CAISATQRGSPGNEQFF	TGTGCCATCAGTGCAACCCAGCGGGGGTCCCCAGGTAATGAGCAGTTCTTC
TRBV27	NA	TRBJ2-1	NA	CASMQSYNEQFF	TGTGCCAGCATGCAATCCTACAATGAGCAGTTCTTC
TRBV12-3/TRBV12-4	NA	TRBJ1-5	many	CASSLVYDREANNQPQHF	TGTGCCAGCAGTTTGGTTTACGACCGCGAGGCAAACAATCAGCCCCAGCATTTT
TRBV7-6	NA	TRBJ1-2	many	CASSSGASYTF	TGTGCCAGCTCCTCCGGGGCTAGCTACACCTTC
TRBV5-4	TRBD1	TRBJ2-2	few	CASSPISSGQENTGELFF	TGTGCCAGCAGCCCGATCTCCTCCGGACAGGAGAACACCGGGGAGCTGTTTTTT
TRBV11-2	NA	TRBJ2-2	many	CASSRKGGGTGELFF	TGTGCCAGCAGTCGAAAGGGGGGTGGGACCGGGGAGCTGTTTTTT
TRBV2	NA	TRBJ1-5	NA	CASRKVKGKNQPQHF	TGTGCCAGCAGGAAAGTGAAAGGGAAAAATCAGCCCCAGCATTTT
TRBV3-1	TRBD2	TRBJ2-1	NA	CASSPASGGSNEQFF	TGTGCCAGCAGCCCCGCTAGCGGGGGGTCCAATGAGCAGTTCTTC
TRBV13	NA	TRBJ1-3	NA	CASSPRGNTIYF	TGTGCCAGCAGCCCTAGAGGAAACACCATATATTTT
TRBV6-1	NA	TRBJ1-2	once	CASNRPSTYGYTF	TGTGCCAGCAACAGACCCTCAACGTATGGCTACACCTTC
TRBV19	TRBD1	TRBJ1-6	NA	CASSPGQGRPLHF	TGTGCCAGTAGCCCGGGACAGGGGCGGCCCCTCCACTTT
TRBV28	TRBD1	TRBJ2-1	few	CASSLPGGREQFF	TGTGCCAGCAGTTTACCAGGGGGTCGGGAGCAGTTCTTC
TRBV10-3	NA	TRBJ1-1	NA	CVISDDGGPNTEAFF	TGTGTCATCAGTGATGACGGGGGGCCGAACACTGAAGCTTTCTTT
TRBV12-3/TRBV12-4	NA	TRBJ1-3	few	CASRSIGPSGNTIYF	TGTGCCAGCAGATCCATTGGTCCCTCTGGAAACACCATATATTTT
TRBV5-1	TRBD1	TRBJ1-2	NA	CASSLALAGGDYGYTF	TGCGCCAGCAGCTTGGCCTTGGCAGGGGGCGACTATGGCTACACCTTC
TRBV24-1	NA	TRBJ1-5	few	CATVGGELDQPQHF	TGTGCCACCGTGGGAGGGGAGTTGGATCAGCCCCAGCATTTT
TRBV9	NA	TRBJ2-5	NA	CASSPGWGLETQYF	TGTGCCAGCAGCCCAGGATGGGGGCTAGAGACCCAGTACTTC
TRBV7-9	NA	TRBJ2-5	few	CASSPSRGLGETQYF	TGTGCCAGCAGCCCCAGCAGGGGTTTGGGCGAGACCCAGTACTTC
TRBV7-8	NA	TRBJ1-1	many	CASSFRPGDTEAFF	TGTGCCAGCAGCTTTAGGCCAGGGGACACTGAAGCTTTCTTT
TRBV28	NA	TRBJ2-7	NA	CASSPVGVIYEQYF	TGTGCCAGCAGTCCTGTTGGGGTCATCTACGAGCAGTACTTC
TRBV7-8	NA	TRBJ1-5	few	CASSLAWGEPQHF	TGTGCCAGCAGCTTAGCGTGGGGGGAGCCCCAGCATTTT
TRBV2	NA	TRBJ2-2	NA	CASRMRGKNTGELFF	TGTGCCAGCAGGATGCGGGGCAAGAACACCGGGGAGCTGTTTTTT
TRBV15	NA	TRBJ2-3	NA	CATSRELLPPDTQYF	TGTGCCACCAGCAGAGAGCTCCTACCCCCCGATACGCAGTATTTT
TRBV7-2	NA	TRBJ1-2	few	CASSLKFPTAYGYTF	TGTGCCAGCAGCTTAAAATTCCCGACAGCTTATGGCTACACCTTC
TRBV15	TRBD1	TRBJ2-7	NA	CATGSGTGAYEQYF	TGTGCCACCGGCTCCGGGACAGGGGCCTACGAGCAGTACTTC
TRBV19	TRBD1	TRBJ1-1	few	CASKPQGASVDAEAFF	TGTGCCAGTAAGCCGCAGGGGGCATCGGTGGACGCTGAAGCTTTCTTT
TRBV5-6	NA	TRBJ2-1	few	CASSSQAQPYNEQFF	TGTGCCAGCAGCTCTCAAGCTCAACCCTACAATGAGCAGTTCTTC
TRBV27	NA	TRBJ1-4	NA	CASLGTQDGNEKLFF	TGTGCCAGCTTGGGGACCCAGGACGGTAATGAAAAACTGTTTTTT
TRBV6-2/TRBV6-3	NA	TRBJ2-5	few	CASSYRVNNRTQYF	TGTGCCAGCAGTTACCGGGTTAACAACCGGACCCAGTACTTC
TRBV10-1	NA	TRBJ2-7	NA	CASSEAPYLEQYF	TGCGCCAGCAGTGAGGCGCCGTACTTAGAGCAGTACTTC
TRBV6-5	NA	TRBJ2-2	few	CASSYIPSKNGELFF	TGTGCCAGCAGTTACATTCCGAGTAAGAACGGGGAGCTGTTTTTT
TRBV6-1	NA	TRBJ1-1	few	CASFSGGTEAFF	TGTGCCAGCTTCAGTGGGGGCACTGAAGCTTTCTTT
TRBV7-2	NA	TRBJ2-2	NA	CASIASGELFF	TGTGCCAGCATCGCTTCCGGGGAGCTGTTTTTT
TRBV6-1	NA	TRBJ1-5	few	CASSEEEPLSNQPQHF	TGTGCCAGCAGTGAAGAGGAACCCCTTAGCAATCAGCCCCAGCATTTT
TRBV12-3/TRBV12-4	NA	TRBJ1-6	few	CASTGSSYNSPLHF	TGTGCCAGCACAGGGAGCTCCTATAATTCACCCCTCCACTTT
TRBV29-1	NA	TRBJ2-7	NA	CSVDPGTSGYEQYF	TGCAGCGTTGATCCGGGAACGTCAGGCTACGAGCAGTACTTC
TRBV5-4	NA	TRBJ2-3	few	CASSWGRYTDTQYF	TGTGCCAGCAGCTGGGGACGGTACACAGATACGCAGTATTTT
TRBV4-3	NA	TRBJ1-1	few	CASSQDRGTMNTEAFF	TGCGCCAGCAGCCAAGATCGGGGAACTATGAACACTGAAGCTTTCTTT
TRBV5-1	TRBD1	TRBJ1-1	few	CASSPSRTGSTEAFF	TGCGCCAGCAGCCCAAGTCGGACAGGGAGCACTGAAGCTTTCTTT
TRBV12-3/TRBV12-4	NA	TRBJ1-3	once	CASSLALGSGNTVYF	TGTGCCAGCAGTTTGGCTTTGGGTTCTGGAAACACCGTATATTTT
TRBV2	TRBD2	TRBJ2-7	NA	CASSGLAGIMSYEQYF	TGTGCCAGCTCGGGACTAGCGGGGATTATGTCCTACGAGCAGTACTTC